Below, 14 T cell receptor beta chains from the same sample are listed, as sequenced in a study of shared clonotypes between healthy human individuals. Only in-frame clones appear in the TCRdb table, and some are missing; sequencing was by immunoSEQ multiplex PCR. Of under 1,100,000 clones detected, approximately 70% appear once; the ten largest clones hold around 1.5%. The sequenced sample consisted of memory CD4+ T cells sorted from blood. Subset here: CD45RA-negative fraction. These receptor sequences come from a man aged 18 to 29 in good health.

The chain's CDR3 is CASSRLLGGPSSYEQYF. DNA for the CDR3: TGTGCCAGCAGCCGCCTCCTTGGGGGTCCTAGCTCCTACGAGCAGTACTTC. This chain connects TRBV7-2 to TRBJ2-7, with D tentatively TRBD1 or TRBD2 (5 bases each). V lost 5 bases, J lost 0 bases, and 20 bases lay in between. The length of the CDR3 is 17 residues. CDR1 is SGHTA and CDR2 is FQGNSA in the germline V gene.

This clone is a singleton in its sample. The rearrangement joins TRBV28 to TRBJ2-7; maybe TRBD2 (6 bases). Germline assignment: CDR1 MDHEN and CDR2 SYDVKM. This CDR3 region has 15 residues. V shed 6 bases and J shed 0 bases, with 15 bases lying between them. The CDR3, as DNA: TGTGCCAGCAGCAGGAGCGGGTCTAGCTCCTACGAGCAGTACTTC. It translates to CASSRSGSSSYEQYF.

In DNA, the CDR3 is TGCGCCAGCAGTGAGTCTTCAGGGGCAAAGGAGCAGTACTTC. This codes for CASSESSGAKEQYF. The chain combines TRBV10-1 with TRBJ2-7; D perhaps matches TRBD1 (6 bases). Looked up from germline, CDR1 is WNHNN and CDR2 is SYGVQD (reference sequence). Trimming stripped 0 bases from V and 7 bases from J, with 13 bases between. The length of the CDR3 is 14 residues.

This clone was seen only a few times. The chain is built from TRBV10-2 and TRBJ1-1, with a possible D match to TRBD1 (6 bases). The CDR3 length is 15 residues. V lost 0 bases and J lost 5, with 13 bases in between. Per the germline V gene, CDR1 is WSHSY and CDR2 is SAAADI. CDR3 nucleotide sequence: TGCGCCAGCAGTGAGTCTTACAGGGAGGGGACTGAAGCTTTCTTT. Residues: CASSESYREGTEAFF.

This chain links TRBV6-5 with TRBJ1-4; weak D call: TRBD1 (5 bases). This CDR3 region has 14 residues. Trimming removed 4 bases from V and 8 bases from J, with 14 bases in between. Germline V gives CDR1 MNHEY, CDR2 SVGAGI. The CDR3 DNA reads TGTGCCAGCAGTTCCCCGGGACGGAGCGAAAAACTGTTTTTT. This gives the protein CASSSPGRSEKLFF.

CDR3 sequence: CASSLTTGEEGYTF. As DNA, the CDR3 is TGTGCCAGCAGCTTGACGACAGGGGAGGAAGGCTACACCTTC. The chain joins TRBV5-5 to TRBJ1-2; 8 bases align to TRBD1. This CDR3 is 14 amino acids long. The J segment lost 8 bases and the V segment lost 1 base, leaving 7 bases of the junction unmatched. CDR1 and CDR2 (germline): SGHKS, YYEKEE (reference sequence).

The V gene is TRBV29-1, the J gene TRBJ1-1; the match to TRBD1 covers 9 bases. The CDR3 loop spans 14 amino acids. The germline CDR1 and CDR2 sequences are SQVTM and ANQGSEA. V shed 3 bases, J shed 1 base, and the junction held 3 bases outside the gene matches. The CDR3 spells CSVEVGQGNTEAFF. CDR3 DNA sequence: TGCAGCGTTGAGGTGGGACAGGGGAACACTGAAGCTTTCTTT.

The genes are TRBV5-1 and TRBJ2-3; TRBD2 matches at 8 bases. The germline gives CDR1 SGHRS, CDR2 YFSETQ. J lost 5 bases, V lost 5 bases, and 7 bases had no gene match. CDR3 length equals 14 residues. The CDR3 loop reads CASSSGGALDTQYF. In nucleotides, the CDR3 is TGCGCCAGCAGTTCCGGGGGGGCGTTAGATACGCAGTATTTT.

This rearrangement joins TRBV19 to TRBJ1-2; 7 bases fit TRBD1. The CDR3 loop spans 12 amino acids. Germline V CDR1 and CDR2: LNHDA, SQIVND (reference sequence). With 10 bases clipped from V and 5 bases from J, the junction kept 7 bases outside the gene matches. CDR3 nucleotides: TGTGCCACCCGGGACAGTGGATATGGCTACACCTTC. Amino acid sequence: CATRDSGYGYTF.

Of note for this clone: At one end the junction does not follow the germline gene, possibly because of a read error. V is TRBV5-1 and J is TRBJ2-7; 8 bases are shared with TRBD1. The length of the CDR3 is 13 residues. The germline CDR1 and CDR2 sequences are SGHRS and YFSETQ. CDR3 nucleotides: TGCGCCAGCAGCCTTAATAAACCGGGACAGGACGACTTC. Its translation: CASSLNKPGQDDF.

The chain uses TRBV28 and TRBJ2-5; 8 bases match TRBD1. V gave up 4 bases and J gave up 5 bases; unmatched junction bases: 12. Per germline, CDR1 MDHEN and CDR2 SYDVKM. CDR3 size: 16 residues. As DNA, the CDR3 is TGTGCCAGCAGTTCGCCGACAGGGGTACATCGGGAGACCCAGTACTTC. It translates to CASSSPTGVHRETQYF.

The genes are TRBV6-5 and TRBJ2-7; perhaps TRBD2 as D (6 bases). Trimming removed 0 bases at V and 2 bases at J, with 11 bases between. Germline-derived CDR1 and CDR2 are MNHEY and SVGAGI. The CDR3 is 15 amino acids. The CDR3 reads CASSYSGLKPYEQYF. CDR3 DNA sequence: TGTGCCAGCAGTTACTCCGGACTAAAACCCTACGAGCAGTACTTC.

V is TRBV10-3 and J is TRBJ1-2; 7 bases fit TRBD1. After removal of 6 bases from V and 4 bases from J, the junction contained 2 bases not matched to a gene. The germline CDR1 and CDR2 sequences are ENHRY and SYGVKD. CDR3 length: 12 residues. The CDR3, as DNA: TGTGCCATCAGCCGGGACAGCTATGGCTACACCTTC. It yields the protein CAISRDSYGYTF.

This chain uses TRBV28 with TRBJ1-2; no clear D gene. Germline V gene lookup returns CDR1 MDHEN and CDR2 SYDVKM. The CDR3 is 13 residues long. Trimming stripped 4 bases from V and 8 bases from J, with 14 bases between. The CDR3: CASSSGQSRGYTF. The CDR3 DNA reads TGTGCCAGCAGTTCGGGCCAGAGCAGGGGCTACACCTTC.